This TCR beta chain came from a study of shared clonotypes between healthy human individuals. Clones were read by immunoSEQ multiplex PCR, and TCRdb kept only the in-frame ones, dropping some. The sample has 2 million to 2.5 million clones; under 97% are singletons. The germline V and J ends were trimmed by 2 bases and 8 bases, with 20 bases remaining between them. This CDR3 contains 16 residues. The germline V gene encodes CDR1 SGDLS and CDR2 YYNGEE. The clonotype originates from a man aged 18-30 years in good health. Sequencing was carried out using naive CD4+ T cells sorted from blood. Noted subset: CD45RA+ positively selected. This sequence joins TRBV9 and TRBJ2-1, with a weak D call TRBD1 (6 bases). The CDR3 DNA is TGTGCCAGCAGCGTTAGCCCCTCACAGGGTAGGTATGAGCAGTTCTTC. It is translated as CASSVSPSQGRYEQFF.